This passage covers 21 T cell receptor beta chains from one sample sequenced in a study of T cell responses to AZD1222 COVID-19 vaccine. TCRdb's table, derived via immunoSEQ multiplex PCR, lists solely in-frame clones and lacks some. This sample has some 150,000 clones, with 85% to 90% found just once. Here the sequenced sample was peripheral blood, taken 28 days after the second AZD1222 dose. The receptors here all came from an adult who received the AZD1222 COVID-19 vaccine.

This rearrangement joins TRBV27 to TRBJ1-1; D may be TRBD1 (5 bases). This CDR3 has 13 residues. Deletions cut 4 bases from V and 5 bases from J, with 11 bases between. The germline V gene encodes CDR1 MNHEY and CDR2 SMNVEV (reference sequence). CDR3 amino acids: CASSYAGGTEAFF. The CDR3 region has the DNA TGTGCCAGCAGTTACGCGGGGGGTACTGAAGCTTTCTTT.

The rearrangement joins TRBV2 to TRBJ1-2; D unclear. V lost 8 bases, J lost 2 bases, and 12 bases lay in between. Germline CDR1 and CDR2: SNHLY and FYNNEI. The CDR3 contains 13 residues. CDR3 DNA: TGTGCCAGCCAAAGGACGGAGAACTATGGCTACACCTTC. Its protein product is CASQRTENYGYTF.

The genes are TRBV7-3 and TRBJ2-7; tentatively, D is TRBD2 (5 bases). The germline CDR1 and CDR2 sequences are SGHTA and FQGTGA. The CDR3 consists of 15 residues. V lost 2 bases, J lost 3 bases, and 14 bases lay in between. DNA of the CDR3: TGTGCCAGCAGCTTAGGACCTAGCTCGAACTACGAGCAGTACTTC. Translating it yields CASSLGPSSNYEQYF.

This chain uses TRBV2 with TRBJ1-5; 7 bases are a match to TRBD1. The CDR3 consists of 15 residues. Germline CDR1 reads SNHLY; CDR2 reads FYNNEI. The junction had 7 bases not matched to a gene; V was cut back by 7 bases and J by 1 base. Written as DNA, the CDR3 is TGTGCCAGCACCGGACAGGACCGAAGCAATCAGCCCCAGCATTTT. This gives the protein CASTGQDRSNQPQHF.

This clone was detected a few times. V and J are TRBV3-1 (or the pseudogene TRBV3-2) and TRBJ1-2; D perhaps matches TRBD1 (5 bases). CDR3 length equals 14 residues. Trimming removed 1 base from V and 2 bases from J, with 8 bases in between. The germline gives CDR1 LGHDT, CDR2 YNNKEL (reference sequence). CDR3 loop: CASSQAGKNYGYTF. CDR3 in DNA: TGTGCCAGCAGCCAAGCAGGGAAGAACTATGGCTACACCTTC.

This clone was seen only once. V gene TRBV28 combines with J gene TRBJ2-7; TRBD1 aligns across 11 bases. V gave up 8 bases and J gave up 3 bases; unmatched junction bases: 3. This CDR3 has 13 residues. Per germline, CDR1 MDHEN and CDR2 SYDVKM. CDR3 sequence: CASGQGAVYEQYF. The CDR3 DNA sequence: TGTGCCAGCGGACAGGGGGCGGTCTACGAGCAGTACTTC.

This chain connects TRBV7-2 to TRBJ1-2; 10 bases agree with TRBD1. Germline loops: CDR1 SGHTA, CDR2 FQGNSA. CDR3 length: 16 residues. The J segment lost 6 bases and the V segment lost 8 bases, leaving 15 bases of the junction unmatched. CDR3 protein: CASLPSSDRGLNGYTF. The CDR3 DNA sequence: TGTGCCAGCCTCCCCAGCTCCGACAGGGGGCTAAATGGCTACACCTTC.

The rearrangement links TRBV4-1 to TRBJ2-3; 13 bases line up with TRBD2. Losses at the gene ends were 5 bases for V and 3 bases for J; bases not matched to a gene: 11. The V gene's germline CDR1 is MGHRA and CDR2 YSYEKL. This CDR3 has 18 residues. The CDR3 region is CASSNSLLAGGRTDTQYF. The CDR3 DNA follows: TGCGCCAGCAGCAACTCTTTACTAGCGGGAGGGAGAACAGATACGCAGTATTTT.

This chain joins TRBV11-1 and TRBJ2-2, with TRBD1 matching over 7 bases. After removal of 2 bases from V and 7 bases from J, the junction contained 4 bases not matched to a gene. The length of the CDR3 is 14 residues. Germline CDR1 and CDR2: SGHAT and FQDESV (reference sequence). The DNA for the CDR3 is TGTGCCAGCAGCTTACCCAGGGGGAACGGGGAGCTGTTTTTT. Translating it yields CASSLPRGNGELFF.

V and J are TRBV19 and TRBJ1-4; no definite D call. V was trimmed by 3 bases and J by 4 bases, leaving 12 bases between them. Germline CDR1 LNHDA, CDR2 SQIVND (reference sequence). There are 15 residues in the CDR3. This CDR3 is CASSIERQINEKLFF. CDR3 nucleotide sequence: TGTGCCAGTAGTATTGAGCGGCAGATTAATGAAAAACTGTTTTTT.

This clone was picked up a small number of times. The chain carries TRBV5-1 and TRBJ2-6, with D maybe TRBD1 (6 bases). Trimming left V 5 bases short and J 0 bases short, with 6 bases between. CDR1 is SGHRS and CDR2 is YFSETQ in the germline V gene. The CDR3 covers 14 residues. CDR3 region: CASRDSSGANVLTF. The DNA of the CDR3 is TGCGCCAGCAGGGACAGCTCTGGGGCCAACGTCCTGACTTTC.

The CDR3 DNA follows: TGTGCCAGCAGTAGGGAGCATTTCGCTAATTCACCCCTCCACTTT. The encoded protein is CASSREHFANSPLHF. The J gene is TRBJ1-6, the V gene TRBV9, with D hard to call. Looked up from germline, CDR1 is SGDLS and CDR2 is YYNGEE. The CDR3 covers 15 residues. V dropped 5 bases and J dropped 6 bases, with 15 bases sitting between them.

This clone has a handful of counts. This chain uses TRBV5-4 with TRBJ1-1, with D possibly matching TRBD1 (5 bases). Germline V gene lookup returns CDR1 SGHNT and CDR2 YYREEE (reference sequence). Deletions cut 1 base from V and 4 bases from J, with 14 bases between. The CDR3 totals 15 residues. The CDR3 region is CASSLRGGALTEAFF. CDR3 nucleotides: TGTGCCAGCAGCTTGCGGGGAGGGGCACTCACTGAAGCTTTCTTT.

This sequence joins TRBV28 and TRBJ1-1; D is unresolved. V was shortened by 0 bases and J by 2 bases, with 10 bases between the two germline ends. The germline CDR1 and CDR2 sequences are MDHEN and SYDVKM. There are 15 residues in the CDR3. The CDR3 nucleotides are TGTGCCAGCAGTTTATGGGGCCAGATAAACACTGAAGCTTTCTTT. This codes for CASSLWGQINTEAFF.

The chain links TRBV2 to TRBJ1-5, with no clear D. There are 14 residues in the CDR3. Germline V gene data show CDR1 as SNHLY and CDR2 as FYNNEI. V gave up 5 bases and J gave up 0 bases, with 8 bases separating them. The CDR3 DNA sequence: TGTGCCAGCAGTAGGACGGATAGCAATCAGCCCCAGCATTTT. It encodes CASSRTDSNQPQHF.

The gene calls are TRBV5-1 and TRBJ1-6; possibly TRBD1 for D (5 bases). Germline V gene data show CDR1 as SGHRS and CDR2 as YFSETQ. The CDR3 extends over 17 amino acids. Trimming took 4 bases from V and 0 from J, leaving 14 bases between them. This chain's CDR3 is CASSARQRSSYNSPLHF. CDR3 sequence (DNA): TGCGCCAGCAGCGCCCGACAGAGGAGCTCCTATAATTCACCCCTCCACTTT.

This chain joins TRBV5-1 and TRBJ2-2, with D possibly matching TRBD2 (6 bases). The V gene lost 0 bases and the J gene lost 4 bases, with 10 bases spanning the gap. The CDR3 runs 15 residues. CDR1 SGHRS and CDR2 YFSETQ come from the germline V gene. The CDR3 reads CASSLEVAVTGELFF. The CDR3 nucleotides are TGCGCCAGCAGCTTGGAGGTAGCGGTCACCGGGGAGCTGTTTTTT.

The rearrangement joins TRBV7-6 to TRBJ2-1; D perhaps matches TRBD1 (6 bases). Germline V CDR1 and CDR2: SGHVS, FNYEAQ. The V gene lost 4 bases and the J gene lost 7 bases, with 8 bases spanning the gap. The length of the CDR3 is 12 residues. CDR3 region: CASSSRGNEQFF. The CDR3 DNA reads TGTGCCAGCAGCTCCAGGGGAAATGAGCAGTTCTTC.

This clone was seen a single time. At one end the junction does not follow the germline gene, possibly because of a read error. This rearrangement joins TRBV19 to TRBJ1-2; D uncertain. Germline V gene data show CDR1 as LNHDA and CDR2 as SQIVND (reference sequence). CDR3 length: 11 residues. In DNA form, the CDR3 reads TGTGCCAGTAGTGCCCCGAGGTTTGTTTCCTTC. This translates into CASSAPRFVSF.

This clone was seen only once. The chain joins TRBV7-9 to TRBJ1-1, with D unresolved. The CDR3 extends over 15 amino acids. The germline V gene encodes CDR1 SEHNR and CDR2 FQNEAQ (reference sequence). Trimming took off 5 bases at V and 2 bases at J, with 15 bases between the two ends. The CDR3 is CASSPSGVVNTEAFF. The CDR3 DNA reads TGTGCCAGCAGCCCAAGCGGTGTAGTCAACACTGAAGCTTTCTTT.

The V call is TRBV5-4, the J call TRBJ2-1, with D maybe TRBD2 (6 bases). With 4 bases removed from V and 0 bases from J, the gap between germline ends came to 20 bases. The CDR3 is made up of 18 amino acids. Germline assignment: CDR1 SGHNT and CDR2 YYREEE (reference sequence). CDR3 protein: CASSPGGIRRSSYNEQFF. The DNA of the CDR3 is TGTGCCAGCAGCCCAGGAGGGATTCGGCGGAGCTCCTACAATGAGCAGTTCTTC.